The rows below give T cell receptor beta chains drawn from one sample of a study of blood T cells in healthy people across ages. TCRdb analysed the 5' RACE reads with MiXCR anew, one entry per CDR3 protein. The sample contains under 800,000 distinct CDR3 sequences, roughly 45% of which appear only once. Specimen: blood. The receptors shown here come from a woman aged 55-70 years in good health. The CDR3 runs from the conserved cysteine through the conserved F or W. A D gene is named only where the DNA matches it firmly. Where a row states a size, it is once, few, many or the class of an expanded clone; other rows omit it.

clone_size j_call d_call v_call cdr3_aa cdr3_nt
NA TRBJ2-7 TRBD1 TRBV20-1 CSARVRQGTYEQYF TGCAGTGCTAGAGTAAGACAGGGTACCTACGAGCAGTACTTC
NA TRBJ2-1 NA TRBV9 CASSVDVGGSNEQFF TGTGCCAGCAGCGTAGATGTGGGAGGAAGTAATGAGCAGTTCTTC
NA TRBJ1-1 TRBD1 TRBV29-1 CSVTRTGDRTEAFF TGCAGCGTTACCCGGACAGGGGACAGAACTGAAGCTTTCTTT
NA TRBJ1-5 NA TRBV7-9 CASSRERAVGNQPQHF TGTGCCAGCAGCCGAGAGCGGGCTGTTGGCAATCAGCCCCAGCATTTT
few TRBJ2-1 NA TRBV4-1 CASSQEATLTGNEQFF TGCGCCAGCAGCCAAGAAGCGACCTTAACGGGGAATGAGCAGTTCTTC
NA TRBJ2-7 NA TRBV6-5 CASSYDREQYF TGTGCCAGCAGTTACGATCGAGAGCAGTACTTC
many TRBJ2-3 TRBD2 TRBV7-9 CASDTRAGNTDTQYF TGTGCCAGCGATACGAGAGCGGGAAACACAGATACGCAGTATTTT
NA TRBJ2-7 NA TRBV30 CAWSVRRGSNEQYF TGTGCCTGGAGTGTACGCAGGGGATCCAACGAGCAGTACTTC
many TRBJ2-1 NA TRBV3-1 CASSQSRFNEQFF TGTGCCAGCAGCCAAAGTCGGTTCAATGAGCAGTTCTTC
NA TRBJ2-3 TRBD2 TRBV12-3/TRBV12-4 CASSSSGGPNTDTQYF TGTGCCAGCAGTTCTAGCGGGGGGCCCAACACAGATACGCAGTATTTT
NA TRBJ2-3 TRBD1 TRBV5-1 CASSLEDRAWDTQYF TGCGCCAGCAGCTTGGAGGACAGGGCGTGGGATACGCAGTATTTT
once TRBJ1-5 NA TRBV4-2 CASSPTREGRQPQHF TGTGCCAGCAGCCCCACCCGGGAGGGCCGCCAGCCCCAGCATTTT
NA TRBJ1-1 NA TRBV18 CATELAKVGNTEAFF TGTGCCACCGAACTCGCTAAGGTGGGGAACACTGAAGCTTTCTTT
NA TRBJ1-2 NA TRBV6-5 CASSLRGGRGYTF TGTGCCAGCAGCCTCCGAGGGGGACGCGGCTACACCTTC
NA TRBJ2-5 TRBD2 TRBV29-1 CSVEWGGEAQYF TGCAGCGTTGAATGGGGGGGGGAGGCCCAGTACTTC
few TRBJ1-5 NA TRBV28 CASSLTQGSNQPQHF TGTGCCAGCAGTTTAACGCAGGGGAGCAATCAGCCCCAGCATTTT
NA TRBJ2-5 NA TRBV7-6 CASNSQPKETQYF TGTGCCAGCAACTCCCAACCAAAAGAGACCCAGTACTTC
NA TRBJ1-5 NA TRBV12-3/TRBV12-4 CASSSAGGQPQHF TGTGCCAGCAGTTCCGCGGGGGGTCAGCCCCAGCATTTT
few TRBJ2-3 NA TRBV5-1 CASLGALDTQYF TGCGCCAGCTTGGGGGCCCTAGATACGCAGTATTTT
NA TRBJ2-7 NA TRBV7-2 CASSLEVAGKACEQYF TGTGCCAGCAGCTTAGAGGTGGCAGGGAAAGCCTGCGAGCAGTACTTC
few TRBJ2-2 TRBD2 TRBV4-1 CASSQGDSGGSTGELFF TGCGCCAGCAGCCAAGGGGATAGCGGGGGCAGCACCGGGGAGCTGTTTTTT
NA TRBJ2-1 TRBD2 TRBV20-1 CSASKRGSPPYNEQFF TGCAGTGCTAGCAAACGCGGGAGTCCCCCCTACAATGAGCAGTTCTTC
NA TRBJ1-2 NA TRBV29-1 CSAQGIDGYTF TGCAGCGCGCAGGGTATCGATGGCTACACCTTC
NA TRBJ2-7 NA TRBV19 CASSISRDPSYEQYF TGTGCCAGTAGTATCTCCAGGGATCCTTCCTACGAGCAGTACTTC
NA TRBJ2-1 TRBD2 TRBV27 CASSYLAGALGEQFF TGTGCCAGCAGTTATCTAGCGGGAGCTCTCGGTGAGCAGTTCTTC
NA TRBJ2-3 NA TRBV10-1 CASSASGVSSTDTQYF TGCGCCAGCAGTGCCTCGGGGGTTTCTAGCACAGATACGCAGTATTTT
NA TRBJ2-3 NA TRBV20-1 CSARDNTDTQYF TGCAGTGCTAGAGACAACACAGATACGCAGTATTTT
few TRBJ2-7 NA TRBV7-3 CASSLNLGSSYEQYF TGTGCCAGCAGCTTAAATCTCGGCAGCTCCTACGAGCAGTACTTC
NA TRBJ2-7 TRBD2 TRBV29-1 CSVKAGGLYEQYF TGCAGCGTCAAAGCGGGAGGGCTTTACGAGCAGTACTTC
few TRBJ1-6 NA TRBV5-1 CASSLVSDNSPLHF TGCGCCAGCAGCTTGGTGTCAGATAATTCACCCCTCCACTTT
NA TRBJ2-3 TRBD2 TRBV29-1 CSAGLSTDTQYF TGCAGCGCGGGACTAAGCACAGATACGCAGTATTTT
NA TRBJ2-5 NA TRBV29-1 CSGAEQGEQYF TGCAGCGGCGCCGAACAGGGAGAGCAGTACTTC
few TRBJ1-2 NA TRBV20-1 CSASGEAYGYTF TGCAGTGCTAGTGGGGAGGCCTATGGCTACACTTTC
NA TRBJ2-2 TRBD1 TRBV5-1 CASSLVTGTVPGELFF TGCGCCAGCAGCTTGGTCACCGGGACAGTTCCCGGGGAGCTGTTTTTT
few TRBJ2-2 NA TRBV12-3/TRBV12-4 CASNSGLTGELFF TGTGCCAGCAACTCCGGGCTCACCGGGGAGCTGTTTTTT
few TRBJ2-1 TRBD2 TRBV4-3 CASSQAGTSGTFLHEQFF TGCGCCAGCAGCCAGGCCGGGACTAGCGGGACTTTTCTCCATGAGCAGTTCTTC
NA TRBJ1-2 NA TRBV18 CASSPEASYGYTF TGTGCCAGCTCTCCCGAGGCGAGCTATGGCTACACCTTC
NA TRBJ2-7 NA TRBV24-1 CATSDLQDTLHIFYEQYF TGTGCCACCAGTGATTTGCAAGACACTCTGCATATCTTCTACGAGCAGTACTTC
many TRBJ1-2 NA TRBV6-6 CASSLVGGGYGYTF TGTGCCAGCAGTTTAGTGGGGGGAGGCTATGGCTACACCTTC
NA TRBJ2-1 NA TRBV7-2 CASSSGTRGSYNEQFF TGTGCCAGCAGCTCAGGGACAAGGGGATCCTACAATGAGCAGTTCTTC
NA TRBJ2-5 TRBD2 TRBV12-3/TRBV12-4 CASSVLAGIDTETQYF TGTGCCAGCAGTGTCCTAGCGGGAATCGATACGGAGACCCAGTACTTC